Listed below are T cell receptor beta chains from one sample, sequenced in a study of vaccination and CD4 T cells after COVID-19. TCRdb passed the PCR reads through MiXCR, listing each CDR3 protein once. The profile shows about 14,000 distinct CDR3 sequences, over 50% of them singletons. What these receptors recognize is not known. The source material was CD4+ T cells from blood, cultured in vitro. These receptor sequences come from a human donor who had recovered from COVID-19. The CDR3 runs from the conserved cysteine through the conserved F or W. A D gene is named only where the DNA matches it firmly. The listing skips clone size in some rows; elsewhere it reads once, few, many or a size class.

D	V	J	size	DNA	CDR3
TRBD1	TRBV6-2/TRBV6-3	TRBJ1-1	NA	TGTGCTAGCAGTGGGACAGGGGGGAACACTGAAGCTTTCTTT	CASSGTGGNTEAFF
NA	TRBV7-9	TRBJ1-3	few	TGTGCCAGCAGCTCGAACAGGGCCCCTGGAAACACCATATATTTT	CASSSNRAPGNTIYF
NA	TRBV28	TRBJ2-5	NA	TGTGCCAGCAGTTTAGAACAGGGCCCACCTCAGTACTTC	CASSLEQGPPQYF
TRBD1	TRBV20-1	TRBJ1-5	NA	TGCAGTGCGCTCCCGGGACAGGGTTATAGCAATCAGCCCCAGCATTTT	CSALPGQGYSNQPQHF
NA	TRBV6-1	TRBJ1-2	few	TGTGCCAGCAGTGGGCCGGCAGGGGTGGATGGCTACACCTTC	CASSGPAGVDGYTF
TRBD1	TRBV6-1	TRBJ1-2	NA	TGTGCCAGCAGCCCCTCACTATTAGACAGGGATTATGGCTACACCTTC	CASSPSLLDRDYGYTF
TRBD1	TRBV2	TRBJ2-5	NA	TGTGCCACCAATGAACAGGGGATCGGAGAGACCCAGTACTTC	CATNEQGIGETQYF
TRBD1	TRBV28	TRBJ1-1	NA	TGTGCCAGCAGTGCGACAGGGGGCGCTCACACTGAAGCTTTCTTT	CASSATGGAHTEAFF
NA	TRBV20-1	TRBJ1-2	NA	TGCAGTGGGTCACAGGGAAACCTGGGGTATGGCTACACCTTC	CSGSQGNLGYGYTF
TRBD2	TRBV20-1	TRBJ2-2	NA	TGCAGTGCTAGAGACCCCACGGGAGGGGACACCGGGGAGCTGTTTTTT	CSARDPTGGDTGELFF
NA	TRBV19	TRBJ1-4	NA	TGTGCCAGTAGTATCTCTAGGGTCGGAAAACTGTTTTTT	CASSISRVGKLFF
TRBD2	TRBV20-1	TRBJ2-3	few	TGCAGTGCCACCGCGGGACTAGCGGGAGGGCCGAAGGGCACAGATACGCAGTATTTT	CSATAGLAGGPKGTDTQYF
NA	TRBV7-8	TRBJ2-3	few	TGTGCCAGCAGCTCCCGATTAGTAGATACGCAGTATTTT	CASSSRLVDTQYF
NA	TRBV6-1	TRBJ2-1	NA	TGTGCCAGCAGCGAAACGAGAGGCTCCTACAATGAGCAGTTCTTC	CASSETRGSYNEQFF
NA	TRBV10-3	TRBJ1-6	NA	TGTGCCATCAGTGAGGACGGGATCGGCAATTCACCCCTCCACTTT	CAISEDGIGNSPLHF
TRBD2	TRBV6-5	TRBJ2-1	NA	TGTGCCAGCAGTTATGGGACTAGCCTCAATGAGCAGTTCTTC	CASSYGTSLNEQFF
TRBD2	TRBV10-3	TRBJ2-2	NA	TGTGCCATCAGTGAGCGGGGGGGACAGAACACCGGGGAGCTGTTTTTT	CAISERGGQNTGELFF
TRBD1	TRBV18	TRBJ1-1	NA	TGTGCCAGCTCCCTGACAGGGGTGGCGGACAACACTGAAGCTTTCTTT	CASSLTGVADNTEAFF
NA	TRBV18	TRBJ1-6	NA	TGTGCCAGCTCACCACTTCGGGCAGAAGATAATTCACCCCTCCACTTT	CASSPLRAEDNSPLHF
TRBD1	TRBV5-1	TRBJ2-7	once	TGCGCCAGCAGCCAAACAGGGGATCGGGCCTACGAGCAGTACTTC	CASSQTGDRAYEQYF
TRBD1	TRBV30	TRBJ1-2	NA	TGTGCCTGGAGCGACAGGACAGGGGGCGCGAACTATGGCTACACCTTC	CAWSDRTGGANYGYTF
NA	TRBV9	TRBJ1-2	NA	TGTGCCAGCAGCGAAACAGGGAAGATCAATGGCTACACCTTC	CASSETGKINGYTF
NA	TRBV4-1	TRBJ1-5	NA	TGCGCCAGCAGCCAAGAATGGAGGGAGAATCAGCCCCAGCATTTT	CASSQEWRENQPQHF
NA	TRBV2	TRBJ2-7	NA	TGTGCCAGCACCCCCGGGGAGGCGGCTCGCCACGAGCAGTACTTC	CASTPGEAARHEQYF
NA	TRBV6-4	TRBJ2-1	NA	TGTGCCAGCAGTGACTCATGGACTCCGTACAATGAGCAGTTCTTC	CASSDSWTPYNEQFF
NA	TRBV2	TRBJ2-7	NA	TGTGCCAGCAGTGTAAGTGGAGGGGCCGGCTCCTACGAGCAGTACTTC	CASSVSGGAGSYEQYF
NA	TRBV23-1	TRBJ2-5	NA	TGCGCCAGCAGTCAAGAGGGGAAGACCCAGTACTTC	CASSQEGKTQYF
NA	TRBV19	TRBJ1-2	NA	TGTGCCAGTAGTGACAGTTTAACCGGCTACACCTTC	CASSDSLTGYTF
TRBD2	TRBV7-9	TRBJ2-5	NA	TGTGCCAGCAGCTTACTAGCGGGGGAAGAGACCCAGTACTTC	CASSLLAGEETQYF
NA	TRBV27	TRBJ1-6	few	TGTGCCAGCAGTTCGGCAGTACCGGGTTCACCCCTCCACTTT	CASSSAVPGSPLHF
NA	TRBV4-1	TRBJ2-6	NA	TGCGCCAGCAGCCCTACCGAGAGCTCTGGGGCCAACGTCCTGACTTTC	CASSPTESSGANVLTF
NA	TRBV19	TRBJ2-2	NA	TGTGCCAGTAGTAGCGGGGAGCTGTTTTTT	CASSSGELFF
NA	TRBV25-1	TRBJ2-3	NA	TGTGCCAGCAGTGAGAGTTTAACCATTTCAGGGGTGGATACGCAGTATTTT	CASSESLTISGVDTQYF
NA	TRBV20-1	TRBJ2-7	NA	TGCAGTGCTAGGGCTAGCCGGGGGTACGAGCAGTACTTC	CSARASRGYEQYF
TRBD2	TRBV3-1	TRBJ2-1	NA	TGTGCCAGCAGCCAAGCTGGGACTAGCAAAAATGAGCAGTTCTTC	CASSQAGTSKNEQFF
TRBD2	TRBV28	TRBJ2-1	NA	TGTGCCAGCTTGACTAGCGGGAGCGGTAAGCACAATGAGCAGTTCTTC	CASLTSGSGKHNEQFF
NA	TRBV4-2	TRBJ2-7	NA	TGTGCCAGCAGCCAAGAGGCCAGCTACGAGCAGTACTTC	CASSQEASYEQYF
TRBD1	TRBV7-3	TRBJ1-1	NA	TGTGCCAGCAGCGTGACAGGGGGGAACACTGAAGCTTTCTTT	CASSVTGGNTEAFF
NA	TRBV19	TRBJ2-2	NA	TGTGCCAGTAGTACCGCAACGAACACCGGGGAGCTGTTTTTT	CASSTATNTGELFF
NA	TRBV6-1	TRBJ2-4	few	TGTGCCAGCAGTGAAGCGCCCATGCCCCAAAACATTCAGTACTTC	CASSEAPMPQNIQYF
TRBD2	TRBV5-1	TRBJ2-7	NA	TGCGCCAGCAGCTTGAGGTCTAGCGGTGGGGCCTACGAGCAGTACTTC	CASSLRSSGGAYEQYF
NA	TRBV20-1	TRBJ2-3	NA	TGCAGTGCTAGCCTAGAAGATACGCAGTATTTT	CSASLEDTQYF
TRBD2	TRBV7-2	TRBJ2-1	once	TGTGCCAGCAGCTCTTGGACTAGCGGGAGGTTTGGCAATGAGCAGTTCTTC	CASSSWTSGRFGNEQFF
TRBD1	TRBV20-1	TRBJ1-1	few	TGCAGTGCCAGGGGACAGGGCGGTTGGAACACTGAAGCTTTCTTT	CSARGQGGWNTEAFF
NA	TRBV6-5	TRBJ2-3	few	TGTGCCAGCAGTTACAACCCACAGGGCACAGATACGCAGTATTTT	CASSYNPQGTDTQYF
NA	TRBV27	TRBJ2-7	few	TGTGCCAGCAGTCAGGGGCACGCCGAGCAGTACTTC	CASSQGHAEQYF
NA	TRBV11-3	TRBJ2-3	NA	TGTGCCAGCAGCTTAGGGTACAGGGGCACAGATACGCAGTATTTT	CASSLGYRGTDTQYF
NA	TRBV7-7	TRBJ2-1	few	TGTGCTAGCAGACAGCCTAAGGTGGAGTTCTTC	CASRQPKVEFF
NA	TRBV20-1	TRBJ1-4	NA	TGCAGTGCTCGAGGGGCTGAAAAACTGTTTTTT	CSARGAEKLFF
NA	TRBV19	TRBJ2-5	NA	TGTGCCAGTAGTATATCAGGGGACCCATCCCGGACCCAGTACTTC	CASSISGDPSRTQYF
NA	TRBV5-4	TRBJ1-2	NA	TGTGCCAGCAGCTTGGCTAGGATCGACTATGGCTACACCTTC	CASSLARIDYGYTF
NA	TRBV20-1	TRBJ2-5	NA	TGCAGTGCTTATCGGGGGCAAGAGACCCAGTACTTC	CSAYRGQETQYF
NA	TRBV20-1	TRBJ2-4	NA	TGCAGTGCTAAGTGGGGGGAGAACGACATTCAGTACTTC	CSAKWGENDIQYF
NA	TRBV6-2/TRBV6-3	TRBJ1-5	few	TGTGCCAGCGGGGACCCGGGACAAGGACATCAGCCCCAGCATTTT	CASGDPGQGHQPQHF
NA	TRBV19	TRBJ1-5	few	TGTGCCAGTGGCACGTTGAGGGGGGATCAGCCCCAGCATTTT	CASGTLRGDQPQHF
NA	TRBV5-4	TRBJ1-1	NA	TGTGCCAGCAGCTTGGGTACAGGGCTGAACACTGAAGCTTTCTTT	CASSLGTGLNTEAFF
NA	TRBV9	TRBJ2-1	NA	TGTGCCAGCAGCGTAGATCCCCTCCCCAGCGATGAGCAGTTCTTC	CASSVDPLPSDEQFF
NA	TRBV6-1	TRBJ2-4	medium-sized	TGTGCCAGCACCGACGAAGGGAGGTTAGCCAAAAACATTCAGTACTTC	CASTDEGRLAKNIQYF
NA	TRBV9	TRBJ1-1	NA	TGTGCCAGCAGCGGGAGGAACACTGAAGCTTTCTTT	CASSGRNTEAFF
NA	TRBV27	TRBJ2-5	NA	TGTGCCAGCAGTTTACGGGGGCAAGAGACCCAGTACTTC	CASSLRGQETQYF